This is a list of T cell receptor beta chains from one sample in a study of blood T cells in healthy people across ages. MiXCR, run by TCRdb on the 5' RACE reads, gives a single entry per CDR3 protein. Counted here are approximately 690,000 distinct CDR3 sequences, around 43% occurring once; the ten biggest clones make up 25% to 35%. The sequenced sample consisted of blood. The receptors were gathered from a man aged 80 or over in good health. The CDR3 runs from the conserved cysteine through the conserved F or W. D genes are given only for firm matches. The size field is filled for only some rows; it gives once, few, many or a size class.

V gene	D gene	J gene	clone size	CDR3 DNA	CDR3 protein
TRBV25-1	NA	TRBJ2-7	NA	TGTGCCAGCAGTGAAAAAAACAGGGTCCTATTCTACGAGCAGTACTTC	CASSEKNRVLFYEQYF
TRBV7-2	NA	TRBJ2-5	NA	TGTGCCAGCAGCCCAAGTGGGACATCAGGCCAGTACTTC	CASSPSGTSGQYF
TRBV5-1	NA	TRBJ2-1	NA	TGCGCCAGCAGAATAACCCCAAGCATGGGTAATGAGCAGTTCTTC	CASRITPSMGNEQFF
TRBV15	NA	TRBJ1-4	NA	TGTGCCACCAGCAGAGGCGGTAGGGTTGGGGAAAAACTGTTTTTT	CATSRGGRVGEKLFF
TRBV4-3	NA	TRBJ2-3	NA	TGCGCCAGCAGCCAAGATATTGGGACAGCGGGAGACCCCACAGATACGCAGTATTTT	CASSQDIGTAGDPTDTQYF
TRBV6-2/TRBV6-3	NA	TRBJ2-3	NA	TGTGCCAGCAGCTTCGTGGGCCGGGGCACAGATACGCAGTATTTT	CASSFVGRGTDTQYF
TRBV12-3/TRBV12-4	TRBD2	TRBJ2-7	NA	TGTGCCAGCACCCCAGGTCGGGGGGTGAGCTACGAGCAGTACTTC	CASTPGRGVSYEQYF
TRBV6-5	NA	TRBJ2-5	NA	TGTGCCAGCAGTTATGGACGCCGCAGGGGAACCGCGGAGACCCAGTACTTC	CASSYGRRRGTAETQYF
TRBV6-5	NA	TRBJ1-4	few	TGTGCCAGCAGCCGACACGGGAGAACTAATGAAAAACTGTTTTTT	CASSRHGRTNEKLFF
TRBV7-2	TRBD2	TRBJ2-7	NA	TGTGCCAGCGGCCTTTTGGGTTTAGCGGGAGGGTCCTACGAGCAGTACTTC	CASGLLGLAGGSYEQYF
TRBV18	NA	TRBJ2-7	NA	TGTGCCAGCTCACCACCGTCACAGAAGGGGCGCGAGCAGTACTTC	CASSPPSQKGREQYF
TRBV14	NA	TRBJ1-4	few	TGTGCCAGCAGCCAAGATTGGAGTAATGAAAAACTGTTTTTT	CASSQDWSNEKLFF
TRBV28	NA	TRBJ1-1	NA	TGTGCCAGCAGTTTGTACCGACAGTGGGCAGACACTGAAGCTTTCTTT	CASSLYRQWADTEAFF
TRBV13	TRBD2	TRBJ2-3	NA	TGTGCCAGCAGCTTAGTAGGGCGAATAGCGGGGGGGCCGGATACGCAGTATTTT	CASSLVGRIAGGPDTQYF
TRBV4-1	TRBD2	TRBJ2-7	NA	TGCGCCAGCAGCCTCCGGACTAGCGGGGGCCAAAGCTCCTACAATGAGCAGTACTTC	CASSLRTSGGQSSYNEQYF
TRBV7-3	TRBD1	TRBJ2-2	NA	TGTGCCAGCAGTTTACAGGGGGGAGCGAACACCGGGGAGCTGTTTTTT	CASSLQGGANTGELFF
TRBV20-1	NA	TRBJ2-1	NA	TGCAGTGCTAGTCTCCAGAATTACAATGAGCAGTTCTTC	CSASLQNYNEQFF
TRBV4-3	TRBD2	TRBJ2-1	few	TGCGCCAGCAGCCAAGATCCACAGACTAGCGGTCTTTTCAGCGGGTTCTTC	CASSQDPQTSGLFSGFF
TRBV5-1	TRBD1	TRBJ2-5	NA	TGCGCCAGCAGCTTGGTACAGGGGGCTTCAGAGACCCAGTACTTC	CASSLVQGASETQYF
TRBV15	NA	TRBJ1-6	NA	TGTGCCACCAGCAGACGAAATCCGGACAGTTCCACCCTCCACTTT	CATSRRNPDSSTLHF
TRBV4-3	NA	TRBJ2-7	many	TGCGCCAGCAGCCAAGGACTGAACTCCTACGAGCAGTACTTC	CASSQGLNSYEQYF
TRBV11-3	TRBD2	TRBJ2-5	few	TGTGCCAGCAGCTTGCCCTGTCGGGACTACTGGGCGTCAGAGACCCAGTACTTC	CASSLPCRDYWASETQYF
TRBV30	TRBD2	TRBJ2-6	NA	TGTGCCTGGAGTGTGGCGAGCGGGGCTGGGGCCAACGTCCTGACTTTC	CAWSVASGAGANVLTF
TRBV18	NA	TRBJ2-7	few	TGTGCCAGCTCACCCTACAGAGACTACGAGCAGTACTTC	CASSPYRDYEQYF
TRBV18	NA	TRBJ1-2	NA	TGTGCCAGCTCACCGCCCGCAGGGCCGGGGGGCTACACCTTC	CASSPPAGPGGYTF
TRBV29-1	TRBD1	TRBJ2-3	few	TGCAGCGTTGAAGGGACAGGGGCTTTGGGTACGCAGTATTTT	CSVEGTGALGTQYF